The 9 T cell receptor beta chains below all came from one sample that was sequenced in a study of T cell repertoires in cytomegalovirus infection. TCRdb itself ran the reads through MiXCR, one entry per CDR3 protein. Here the sample spans approximately 730,000 distinct CDR3 sequences, approximately 33% being singletons. Their antigens remain unidentified. The sequences come from cultured PBMCs, collected from culture after CMV antigen stimulation. Every receptor here comes from a human donor in good health (CMV status not recorded). Some clones in this sample may be carry-over from other donors' samples.

Concerning this clonotype: Being one base from a much bigger clone, this may be a read error. This chain links TRBV7-2 with TRBJ2-3, with D possibly being TRBD2 (5 bases). Germline assignment: CDR1 SGHTA and CDR2 FQGNSA. This CDR3 spans 15 amino acids. The CDR3 region is CVSSLIVGGTDTQYF. The CDR3 DNA is TGTGTCAGCAGCTTAATTGTGGGAGGCACAGATACGCAGTATTTT.

This clonotype was seen only a few times. The chain combines TRBV11-1 with TRBJ2-5; TRBD1 aligns across 11 bases. J gave up 2 bases and V 4 bases, and 3 bases lay outside the gene matches. CDR1 and CDR2 (germline): SGHAT, FQDESV (reference sequence). CDR3 size: 15 residues. CDR3 residues: CASSSGQGVQETQYF. CDR3 nucleotides: TGTGCCAGCAGCTCGGGACAGGGGGTTCAAGAGACCCAGTACTTC.

The chain carries TRBV12-5 and TRBJ2-1, with 15 nucleotides matching TRBD2. The junction had 14 bases not matched to a gene; V was cut back by 2 bases and J by 0 bases. Germline CDR1 LGHNT, CDR2 FRNRAP. The CDR3 loop spans 22 amino acids. The CDR3, as DNA: TGTGCTAGTGGTTTGACCCCGGGACTAGCGGGAGGCCATAGCCGCTCCTACAATGAGCAGTTCTTC. Its protein product is CASGLTPGLAGGHSRSYNEQFF.

The chain carries TRBV2 and TRBJ1-2, with 8 bases matching TRBD1. The ends lost 1 base at V and 3 bases at J; junction bases unmatched: 1. There are 14 residues in the CDR3. Germline V lookup: CDR1 SNHLY, CDR2 FYNNEI. CDR3 bases: TGTGCCAGCAGTGAAGAACAGGGGGACTATGGCTACACCTTC. Translating gives CASSEEQGDYGYTF.

This clonotype was observed a few times. The chain recombines TRBV7-2 with TRBJ1-1, with D possibly being TRBD1 (6 bases). This CDR3 spans 13 amino acids. V lost 6 bases and J 3 bases, leaving 11 bases between the germline ends. Germline CDR1 and CDR2: SGHTA and FQGNSA. CDR3 residues: CASSTGPDTEAFF. The CDR3 DNA is TGTGCCAGCAGTACAGGGCCAGACACTGAAGCTTTCTTT.

This clonotype was detected only a few times. The rearrangement uses TRBV20-1 and TRBJ1-5, with TRBD1 as a possible D gene (6 bases). Trimming removed 4 bases at V and 0 bases at J, with 25 bases between. The CDR3 covers 19 residues. CDR1 and CDR2 from the germline V gene are DFQATT and SNEGSKA (reference sequence). This CDR3 is CSATRSVGAARYSNQPQHF. The CDR3 region has the DNA TGCAGTGCTACCCGGTCTGTGGGGGCCGCACGTTATAGCAATCAGCCCCAGCATTTT.

This chain links TRBV19 with TRBJ2-7, with a possible D match to TRBD1 (6 bases). V lost 5 bases to trimming and J lost 2 bases, with 16 bases between them. Germline V gene sequence: CDR1 LNHDA, CDR2 SQIVND (reference sequence). The CDR3 is 15 residues long. CDR3 nucleotide sequence: TGTGCCAGTAGTCACGATTCGGCAGGGGCCTACGAGCAGTACTTC. It codes for CASSHDSAGAYEQYF.

Many counts were recorded for this clonotype. The V and J genes are TRBV12-3 or TRBV12-4 and TRBJ1-5; 9 nucleotides match TRBD1. Trimming at V came to 6 bases and at J to 4 bases, leaving 7 bases not matched to a gene. The CDR3 is made up of 15 amino acids. Written as DNA, the CDR3 is TGTGCCAGCAGACCGGGACAGGGAATGAATCAGCCCCAGCATTTT. Translating it yields CASRPGQGMNQPQHF.

There are many counts of this clonotype. The J gene is TRBJ2-6, the V gene TRBV7-2; TRBD1 aligns across 10 bases. The germline V gene has CDR1 SGHTA and CDR2 FQGNSA. The CDR3 runs to 16 residues. V was clipped by 5 bases and J by 4 bases; unmatched bases: 5. CDR3 amino acids: CASSRAGQGGANVLTF. The CDR3 DNA reads as TGTGCCAGCAGCCGCGCGGGACAGGGGGGGGCCAACGTCCTGACTTTC.